This passage covers 18 T cell receptor beta chains from one sample sequenced in a study of blood T cell repertoires in COVID-19. Produced via immunoSEQ multiplex PCR; TCRdb's table is partial and in-frame only. The table lists about 310,000 clones, around 86% of them singletons. The sequenced sample consisted of peripheral blood. The receptors derive from a man between 45 and 60 years old with active or convalescent COVID-19.

This clone occurred a few times. In DNA form, the CDR3 reads TGTGCCAGCAGCCGGACTGGTTCGGGCGAGCAGTACTTC. Translation gives CASSRTGSGEQYF. This chain uses TRBV3-1 (or the pseudogene TRBV3-2) with TRBJ2-7, with a tentative D call TRBD2 (5 bases). The CDR3 is 13 residues long. Germline assignment: CDR1 LGHDT and CDR2 YNNKEL (reference sequence). V lost 4 bases, J lost 6 bases, and 13 bases lay in between.

The rearrangement links TRBV5-6 to TRBJ2-1; a weak D match, TRBD2 (5 bases). The V gene's germline CDR1 is SGHDT and CDR2 YYEEEE. The CDR3 is 16 residues long. Trimming pared 0 bases from V and 0 bases from J, leaving 10 bases between. CDR3 coding DNA: TGTGCCAGCAGCTTGGCCGGGGTGAGCTCCTACAATGAGCAGTTCTTC. Translated, it gives CASSLAGVSSYNEQFF.

This clone was picked up one time. V usage is TRBV5-1 and J usage is TRBJ1-2; D uncertain. The ends were cut back, 0 bases at V and 9 bases at J, with 12 bases in the middle. In germline, CDR1 is SGHRS, CDR2 YFSETQ. The length of the CDR3 is 13 residues. The CDR3 reads CASSLAGEYSYTF. The DNA of the CDR3 is TGCGCCAGCAGCTTGGCCGGGGAGTATAGCTACACCTTC.

V gene TRBV28 combines with J gene TRBJ1-1; 7 bases agree with TRBD1. CDR1 and CDR2 from the germline V gene are MDHEN and SYDVKM. The CDR3 runs 16 residues. V lost 6 bases to trimming and J lost 4 bases; unmatched junction nucleotides: 14. The CDR3 here is CASSPTGASWGTEAFF. The CDR3 DNA reads as TGTGCCAGCAGCCCTACAGGGGCTTCTTGGGGCACTGAAGCTTTCTTT.

This clone was detected once. The V call is TRBV7-2, the J call TRBJ1-1; 11 nucleotides line up with TRBD1. Germline CDR1 SGHTA, CDR2 FQGNSA. Trimming removed 5 bases from V and 1 base from J; junction bases left unmatched: 9. This CDR3 contains 17 residues. The CDR3 here is CASSLRTGGFSNTEAFF. CDR3 bases: TGTGCCAGCAGCCTACGGACAGGGGGCTTCTCGAACACTGAAGCTTTCTTT.

This clone showed up just once. This chain links TRBV6-2 or TRBV6-3 with TRBJ2-7, with unresolved D. The CDR3 is 15 amino acids. V was shortened by 2 bases and J by 2 bases, with 13 bases between the two germline ends. Germline lookup yields CDR1 MNHEY and CDR2 SVGEGT. CDR3 protein: CASSYVAFPPYEQYF. Here the CDR3 DNA reads TGTGCCAGCAGTTACGTGGCATTTCCTCCCTACGAGCAGTACTTC.

This rearrangement joins TRBV6-5 to TRBJ2-2; 8 nucleotides line up with TRBD2. The CDR3 has 13 residues. V trimming: 6 bases; J trimming: 7 bases; junction bases outside the gene matches: 4. CDR1 and CDR2 from the germline V gene are MNHEY and SVGAGI. CDR3 region: CASSKSGSGELFF. The CDR3 nucleotides are TGTGCCAGCAGCAAGAGCGGGAGCGGGGAGCTGTTTTTT.

V and J are TRBV5-1 and TRBJ1-2, with D tentatively TRBD1 (5 bases). The V and J ends lost 6 bases and 1 base respectively, with 13 bases between them. From germline, CDR1 is SGHRS and CDR2 YFSETQ. This CDR3 is 14 amino acids long. CDR3: CASNPGGDNYGYTF. For the CDR3, the DNA is TGCGCCAGCAACCCGGGAGGGGATAACTATGGCTACACCTTC.

This sequence joins TRBV5-1 and TRBJ1-2, with D unresolved. The CDR3 totals 13 residues. The germline V gene has CDR1 SGHRS and CDR2 YFSETQ. The V end was cut by 3 bases, the J end by 8 bases, with 14 bases between. The CDR3: CASSSGFQRGYTF. DNA of the CDR3: TGCGCCAGCAGCTCCGGGTTCCAGAGGGGCTACACCTTC.

This chain connects TRBV24-1 to TRBJ2-3; D gene uncertain. This CDR3 contains 15 residues. Per the germline V gene, CDR1 is KGHDR and CDR2 is SFDVKD. Between the trimmed V and J ends, which lost 5 bases and 1 base, there was a span of 12 bases. CDR3 DNA: TGTGCCACCAGTGGGAGTGTACCGGGCACAGATACGCAGTATTTT. Encoded protein: CATSGSVPGTDTQYF.

The rearrangement links TRBV29-1 to TRBJ2-5, with TRBD1 matching 7 bases. This CDR3 comprises 12 residues. Germline trimming cut 3 bases from V and 3 bases from J; bases unmatched to any gene: 1. Germline V gene lookup returns CDR1 SQVTM and CDR2 ANQGSEA. CDR3 amino acids: CSVDTGEETQYF. The CDR3 nucleotides are TGCAGCGTTGACACAGGGGAAGAGACCCAGTACTTC.

This chain joins TRBV9 and TRBJ2-1, with 11 bases that match TRBD2. The CDR3 is 16 residues long. CDR1 and CDR2 (germline): SGDLS, YYNGEE. V lost 4 bases to trimming and J lost 3 bases; unmatched junction nucleotides: 6. CDR3: CASSSTSGSIYNEQFF. The CDR3 DNA follows: TGTGCCAGCAGCTCAACTAGCGGGAGCATCTACAATGAGCAGTTCTTC.

The sample holds a few counts of this clone. The chain is built from TRBV30 and TRBJ2-7, with D maybe TRBD1 (5 bases). Germline CDR1 and CDR2: GTSNPN and SVGIG (reference sequence). V was cut by 0 bases and J by 4 bases, with 16 bases left in between. The CDR3 covers 15 residues. CDR3 in amino acids: CAWSVRGRVPYEQYF. Written as DNA, the CDR3 is TGTGCCTGGAGTGTACGAGGCAGGGTCCCTTACGAGCAGTACTTC. Drawing the rest from reference TRBV30 and TRBJ2-7, the complete variable domain is SQTIHQWPATLVQPVGSPLSLECTVEGTSNPNLYWYRQAAGRGLQLLFYSVGIGQISSEVPQNLSASRPQDRQFILSSKKLLLSDSGFYLCAWSVRGRVPYEQYFGPGTRLTVT.

The rearrangement uses TRBV28 and TRBJ1-5, with D possibly being TRBD1 (6 bases). Trimming removed 5 bases at V and 1 base at J, with 18 bases between. The CDR3 totals 17 residues. Looked up from germline, CDR1 is MDHEN and CDR2 is SYDVKM. CDR3 nucleotide sequence: TGTGCCAGCAGTACGACCACAGGGTTGGTGAGCAATCAGCCCCAGCATTTT. Protein product: CASSTTTGLVSNQPQHF.

V usage is TRBV7-2 and J usage is TRBJ1-1, with D tentatively TRBD1 (5 bases). V gave up 3 bases and J gave up 6 bases, with 11 bases separating them. This CDR3 spans 13 amino acids. CDR1 and CDR2 from the germline V gene are SGHTA and FQGNSA. The CDR3 loop reads CASSFAGMAEAFF. CDR3 coding DNA: TGTGCCAGCAGCTTCGCAGGGATGGCTGAAGCTTTCTTT.

The CDR3 loop is CASSYRQQGAMAEAFF. The CDR3 bases are TGTGCCAGCAGTTACCGGCAACAGGGGGCTATGGCTGAAGCTTTCTTT. V and J are TRBV6-5 and TRBJ1-1; 9 nucleotides line up with TRBD1. The germline CDR1 and CDR2 sequences are MNHEY and SVGAGI. After removal of 2 bases from V and 6 bases from J, the junction contained 10 bases not matched to a gene. This CDR3 has 16 residues.

V gene TRBV7-9 combines with J gene TRBJ1-2; unclear D gene. Trimming stripped 1 base from V and 4 bases from J, with 10 bases between. The germline V gene encodes CDR1 SEHNR and CDR2 FQNEAQ (reference sequence). This CDR3 has 14 residues. For the CDR3, the DNA is TGTGCCAGCAGCTTAGATAAGAGTTTCTATGGCTACACCTTC. Residues: CASSLDKSFYGYTF.

This sequence joins TRBV29-1 and TRBJ2-5; D is possibly TRBD2 (6 bases). The CDR3 length is 12 residues. V lost 2 bases to trimming and J lost 4 bases, with 8 bases between them. Germline V gives CDR1 SQVTM, CDR2 ANQGSEA. The CDR3 is CSVEKGGETQYF. In DNA, the CDR3 is TGCAGCGTTGAAAAGGGAGGAGAGACCCAGTACTTC.